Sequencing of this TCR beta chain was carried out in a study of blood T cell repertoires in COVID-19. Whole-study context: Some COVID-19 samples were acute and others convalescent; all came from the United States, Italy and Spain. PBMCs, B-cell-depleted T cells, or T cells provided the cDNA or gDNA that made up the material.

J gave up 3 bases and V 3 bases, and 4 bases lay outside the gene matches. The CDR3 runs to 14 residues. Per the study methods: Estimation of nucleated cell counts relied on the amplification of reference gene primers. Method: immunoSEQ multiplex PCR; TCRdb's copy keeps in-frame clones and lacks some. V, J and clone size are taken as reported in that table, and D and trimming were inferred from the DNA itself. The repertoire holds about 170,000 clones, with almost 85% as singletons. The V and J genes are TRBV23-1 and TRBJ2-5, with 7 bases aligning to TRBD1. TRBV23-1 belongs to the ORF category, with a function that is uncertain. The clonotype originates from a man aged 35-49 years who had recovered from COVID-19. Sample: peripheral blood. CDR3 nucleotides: TGCGCCAGCAGTCAGACAGGGAGTAAAGAGACCCAGTACTTC. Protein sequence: CASSQTGSKETQYF.